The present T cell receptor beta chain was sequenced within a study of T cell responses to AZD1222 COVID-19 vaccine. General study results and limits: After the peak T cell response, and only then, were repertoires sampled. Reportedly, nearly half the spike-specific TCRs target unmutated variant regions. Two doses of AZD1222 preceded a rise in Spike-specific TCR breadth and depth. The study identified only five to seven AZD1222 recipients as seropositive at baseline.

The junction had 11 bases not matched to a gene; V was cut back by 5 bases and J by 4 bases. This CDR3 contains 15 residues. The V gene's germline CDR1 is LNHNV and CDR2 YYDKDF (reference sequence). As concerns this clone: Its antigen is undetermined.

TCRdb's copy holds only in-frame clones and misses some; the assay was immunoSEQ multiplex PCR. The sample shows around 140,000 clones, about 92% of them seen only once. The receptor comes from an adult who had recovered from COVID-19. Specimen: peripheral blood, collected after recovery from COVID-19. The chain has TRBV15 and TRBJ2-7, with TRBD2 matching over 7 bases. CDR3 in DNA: TGTGCCACCAGCTCCGGGGGGACTGGAGCGTACGAGCAGTACTTC. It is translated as CATSSGGTGAYEQYF.